These 3 T cell receptor beta chains came from one sample sequenced in a study of cytomegalovirus exposure and HLA in healthy donors. Primers: 60 Vbeta forward and 13 Jbeta reverse. Produced via immunoSEQ multiplex PCR; TCRdb's table is partial and in-frame only. Here the sample spans around 110,000 clones, around two thirds being singletons. Sequencing was carried out using PBMCs. The receptors here all came from a woman aged 40 to 49 in good health and CMV-seropositive.

The chain recombines TRBV4-3 with TRBJ1-1; perhaps TRBD1 as D (5 bases). Germline CDR1 reads LGHNA; CDR2 reads YSLEER. The CDR3 runs 15 residues. Trimming stripped 0 bases from V and 4 bases from J, with 12 bases between. The DNA of the CDR3 is TGCGCCAGCAGCCAAGATTGGGGCAGGGTCACTGAAGCTTTCTTT. It yields the protein CASSQDWGRVTEAFF.

J is TRBJ1-2 and V is TRBV7-2; no firm D call. Germline CDR1 is SGHTA and CDR2 is FQGNSA. The CDR3 runs 15 residues. V lost 5 bases to trimming and J lost 1 base, with 14 bases between them. The CDR3 loop is CASSPGLSFNYGYTF. CDR3 DNA sequence: TGTGCCAGCAGCCCCGGACTGAGTTTTAACTATGGCTACACCTTC.

As DNA, the CDR3 is TGTGCCTGGAGTGTAAGAGGGATCACCGGGGAGCTGTTTTTT. Residues: CAWSVRGITGELFF. The rearrangement uses TRBV30 and TRBJ2-2; TRBD2 is a possible D gene (5 bases). Germline CDR1 is GTSNPN and CDR2 is SVGIG (reference sequence). Trimming removed 0 bases at V and 4 bases at J, with 9 bases between. The CDR3 length is 14 residues.